What follows describes a single T cell receptor (beta chain). Its antigen is unidentified. The data are from a study of cytomegalovirus exposure and HLA in healthy donors. Study as a whole: Early release data held 85 million or so unique TCRs from HLA-typed donors.

The CDR3 extends over 16 amino acids. The V gene lost 7 bases and the J gene lost 0 bases, with 20 bases spanning the gap. Germline V lookup: CDR1 SGHDT, CDR2 YYEEEE. PCR amplification relied on 60 Vbeta primers (plus 13 Jbeta primers). Clones were read by immunoSEQ multiplex PCR, and TCRdb kept only the in-frame ones, dropping some. There are 55,000 to 65,000 clones in the sample; 80% to 90% occur only once, and roughly 1.6% lies in the top ten. The study, taken as a whole, reports: In vitro checks showed that a few CMV-associated chains really do target CMV antigens.

The chain has TRBV5-6 and TRBJ2-7; maybe TRBD1 (6 bases). The sequence came from a man between 25 and 39 years old in good health and CMV-seropositive. The sequencing sample was made of PBMCs. The CDR3 reads CASRKTRDKVSYEQYF. CDR3 bases: TGTGCCAGCCGCAAAACCCGGGACAAGGTCTCCTACGAGCAGTACTTC.